This paragraph covers one T cell receptor beta chain sequence. These data belong to a study of blood T cell repertoires in COVID-19. Overall study context: Specimens from acute and convalescent COVID-19 originated in the United States, Italy and Spain.

Using immunoSEQ multiplex PCR, the repertoire was profiled, and TCRdb retains in-frame clones only, with some absent. The repertoire includes around 78,000 clones, 65% to 90% of them detected once, and 11% sits in the top ten. The sequenced sample consisted of peripheral blood. This TCR derives from a man aged 65 to 79 with active or convalescent COVID-19.

CDR3 protein: CASSLGVGKEKLFF. As DNA, the CDR3 is TGTGCCAGCAGCCTAGGGGTAGGAAAAGAAAAACTGTTTTTT. The J gene is TRBJ1-4, the V gene TRBV27, with D tentatively TRBD1 (5 bases). Per the germline V gene, CDR1 is MNHEY and CDR2 is SMNVEV (reference sequence). Trimming took 6 bases from V and 8 from J, leaving 16 bases between them. The CDR3 has 14 amino acids.